This is a list of T cell receptor beta chains from one sample in a study of glioma-infiltrating T cells after dendritic cell vaccination. Data came from immunoSEQ multiplex PCR; TCRdb stores just in-frame clones and leaves some out. The sample records 75,000 to 100,000 clones, around three quarters being singletons. Sample: blood, taken before dendritic cell vaccination. The source is a human donor with glioblastoma. CDR3s include the opening cysteine and the closing phenylalanine or tryptophan. Fields, in order: J gene, clone size, D gene, V gene, CDR3 protein, CDR3 DNA. D genes are given only for firm matches. Only part of the rows carry a size: once, few, many, or a class if the clone is expanded.

J gene: TRBJ1-6
clone size: -
D gene: TRBD1
V gene: TRBV5-1
CDR3 protein: CASSLEGQGNSPLHF
CDR3 DNA: TGCGCCAGCAGCTTGGAAGGACAGGGGAATTCACCCCTCCACTTT

J gene: TRBJ1-6
clone size: -
D gene: -
V gene: TRBV2
CDR3 protein: CASSEASGTYNSPLHF
CDR3 DNA: TGTGCCAGCAGTGAGGCCTCAGGGACCTATAATTCACCCCTCCACTTT

J gene: TRBJ1-2
clone size: -
D gene: -
V gene: TRBV5-1
CDR3 protein: CASSLALEGLGDYGYTF
CDR3 DNA: TGCGCCAGCAGCTTGGCCTTGGAGGGGCTGGGGGACTATGGCTACACCTTC

J gene: TRBJ2-5
clone size: -
D gene: TRBD1
V gene: TRBV10-2
CDR3 protein: CASPQGVPETQYF
CDR3 DNA: TGCGCCAGTCCGCAGGGGGTCCCGGAGACCCAGTACTTC

J gene: TRBJ1-1
clone size: -
D gene: TRBD1
V gene: TRBV19
CDR3 protein: CASRKRDRMNTEAFF
CDR3 DNA: TGTGCCAGTAGGAAAAGGGACAGGATGAACACTGAAGCTTTCTTT

J gene: TRBJ2-1
clone size: -
D gene: TRBD2
V gene: TRBV5-1
CDR3 protein: CASSLKLAGGNEQFF
CDR3 DNA: TGCGCCAGCAGCTTGAAGCTAGCGGGAGGAAATGAGCAGTTCTTC

J gene: TRBJ2-7
clone size: -
D gene: -
V gene: TRBV21-1
CDR3 protein: CASSKEGGGSLSYEQYF
CDR3 DNA: TGTGCCAGCAGCAAAGAGGGTGGGGGCTCCCTCTCCTACGAGCAGTACTTC

J gene: TRBJ1-2
clone size: -
D gene: -
V gene: TRBV19
CDR3 protein: CASSIRGANYGYTF
CDR3 DNA: TGTGCCAGTAGTATACGGGGGGCGAACTATGGCTACACCTTC

J gene: TRBJ2-6
clone size: -
D gene: TRBD1
V gene: TRBV18
CDR3 protein: CASSPDGTGGAGANVLTF
CDR3 DNA: TGTGCCAGCTCACCGGACGGGACAGGGGGCGCCGGGGCCAACGTCCTGACTTTC

J gene: TRBJ1-3
clone size: few
D gene: -
V gene: TRBV28
CDR3 protein: CASSLRGSYTIYF
CDR3 DNA: TGTGCCAGCAGTTTACGGGGGAGCTACACCATATATTTT

J gene: TRBJ2-5
clone size: -
D gene: -
V gene: TRBV15
CDR3 protein: CATSRVPGGETQYF
CDR3 DNA: TGTGCCACCAGCAGAGTCCCAGGAGGGGAGACCCAGTACTTC

J gene: TRBJ1-2
clone size: -
D gene: -
V gene: TRBV6-1
CDR3 protein: CAISSGYGYTF
CDR3 DNA: TGTGCCATCTCTTCGGGTTATGGCTACACCTTC

J gene: TRBJ2-2
clone size: few
D gene: -
V gene: TRBV9
CDR3 protein: CASSVEQGTNTGELFF
CDR3 DNA: TGTGCCAGCAGCGTAGAACAGGGGACTAACACCGGGGAGCTGTTTTTT

J gene: TRBJ2-5
clone size: -
D gene: TRBD1
V gene: TRBV2
CDR3 protein: CASSEAGTGGGETQYF
CDR3 DNA: TGTGCCAGCAGCGAAGCCGGGACAGGGGGTGGGGAGACCCAGTACTTC

J gene: TRBJ2-5
clone size: -
D gene: -
V gene: TRBV5-4
CDR3 protein: CASSTGILGETQYF
CDR3 DNA: TGTGCCAGCAGCACCGGGATCCTAGGGGAGACCCAGTACTTC

J gene: TRBJ2-1
clone size: -
D gene: -
V gene: TRBV18
CDR3 protein: CASSPRPEGEQFF
CDR3 DNA: TGTGCCAGCTCACCACGACCGGAGGGGGAGCAGTTCTTC

J gene: TRBJ2-1
clone size: -
D gene: -
V gene: TRBV4-1
CDR3 protein: CASSQDGARSYNEQFF
CDR3 DNA: TGCGCCAGCAGCCAAGATGGAGCCCGCTCCTACAATGAGCAGTTCTTC

J gene: TRBJ2-3
clone size: -
D gene: -
V gene: TRBV5-1
CDR3 protein: CASSLGADTQYF
CDR3 DNA: TGCGCCAGCAGCTTGGGAGCAGATACGCAGTATTTT

J gene: TRBJ2-5
clone size: -
D gene: -
V gene: TRBV11-3
CDR3 protein: CASSQGGSQETQYF
CDR3 DNA: TGTGCCAGCAGCCAAGGGGGAAGCCAAGAGACCCAGTACTTC

J gene: TRBJ1-1
clone size: -
D gene: -
V gene: TRBV19
CDR3 protein: CASSTGRGHTEAFF
CDR3 DNA: TGTGCCAGTAGTACGGGCAGGGGTCACACTGAAGCTTTCTTT

J gene: TRBJ2-5
clone size: -
D gene: TRBD2
V gene: TRBV4-1
CDR3 protein: CASSRGWGGAETQYF
CDR3 DNA: TGCGCCAGCAGCCGAGGGTGGGGAGGGGCAGAGACCCAGTACTTC

J gene: TRBJ2-3
clone size: -
D gene: -
V gene: TRBV18
CDR3 protein: CASSPSGSSTDTQYF
CDR3 DNA: TGTGCCAGCTCACCATCGGGGTCTAGCACAGATACGCAGTATTTT

J gene: TRBJ1-6
clone size: -
D gene: TRBD1
V gene: TRBV12-5
CDR3 protein: CASGLGTGSLSYNSPLHF
CDR3 DNA: TGTGCTAGTGGTTTGGGGACAGGGTCTCTCTCCTATAATTCACCCCTCCACTTT

J gene: TRBJ2-2
clone size: -
D gene: -
V gene: TRBV27
CDR3 protein: CASTRGAYTGELFF
CDR3 DNA: TGTGCCAGCACTAGGGGCGCCTACACCGGGGAGCTGTTTTTT

J gene: TRBJ2-5
clone size: -
D gene: -
V gene: TRBV5-1
CDR3 protein: CASSRGWSEETQYF
CDR3 DNA: TGCGCCAGCAGCAGGGGTTGGTCCGAGGAGACCCAGTACTTC

J gene: TRBJ1-2
clone size: -
D gene: -
V gene: TRBV4-1
CDR3 protein: CASSQEAGFGYGYTF
CDR3 DNA: TGCGCCAGCAGCCAAGAAGCAGGGTTTGGCTATGGCTACACCTTC

J gene: TRBJ1-5
clone size: once
D gene: -
V gene: TRBV27
CDR3 protein: CASSFQGSNQPQHF
CDR3 DNA: TGTGCCAGCAGTTTCCAGGGGAGCAATCAGCCCCAGCATTTT

J gene: TRBJ2-1
clone size: -
D gene: TRBD2
V gene: TRBV4-1
CDR3 protein: CASSPRTSGASSYNEQFF
CDR3 DNA: TGCGCCAGCAGCCCTCGGACTAGCGGGGCGAGCTCCTACAATGAGCAGTTCTTC

J gene: TRBJ2-1
clone size: -
D gene: TRBD2
V gene: TRBV5-1
CDR3 protein: CASSQLVAGGGGNEQFF
CDR3 DNA: TGCGCCAGCAGCCAACTTGTAGCGGGAGGAGGAGGTAATGAGCAGTTCTTC

J gene: TRBJ1-6
clone size: -
D gene: TRBD1
V gene: TRBV27
CDR3 protein: CASSLAQGAVTYNSPLHF
CDR3 DNA: TGTGCCAGCAGTTTGGCCCAGGGGGCGGTTACCTATAATTCACCCCTCCACTTT

J gene: TRBJ1-3
clone size: -
D gene: -
V gene: TRBV5-1
CDR3 protein: CASRDSYSGNTIYF
CDR3 DNA: TGCGCCAGCAGAGACTCCTACTCTGGAAACACCATATATTTT

J gene: TRBJ1-2
clone size: -
D gene: -
V gene: TRBV5-3
CDR3 protein: CARRCLAGPNPHGYTF
CDR3 DNA: TGTGCCAGAAGATGCCTTGCAGGGCCGAACCCGCATGGCTACACCTTC

J gene: TRBJ1-5
clone size: -
D gene: -
V gene: TRBV19
CDR3 protein: CASSQAGLIQPQHF
CDR3 DNA: TGTGCCAGTAGTCAAGCAGGGTTAATTCAGCCCCAGCATTTT

J gene: TRBJ1-6
clone size: -
D gene: TRBD1
V gene: TRBV2
CDR3 protein: CASSTRDRRFNSPLHF
CDR3 DNA: TGTGCCAGCAGTACCCGGGACAGACGATTTAATTCACCCCTCCACTTT

J gene: TRBJ1-4
clone size: -
D gene: -
V gene: TRBV5-1
CDR3 protein: CASSLGGLGDEKLFF
CDR3 DNA: TGCGCCAGCAGCTTGGGGGGCTTAGGGGATGAAAAACTGTTTTTT

J gene: TRBJ2-1
clone size: few
D gene: -
V gene: TRBV5-1
CDR3 protein: CASSLREDNNEQFF
CDR3 DNA: TGCGCCAGCAGCTTGAGGGAGGACAACAATGAGCAGTTCTTC

J gene: TRBJ2-5
clone size: -
D gene: -
V gene: TRBV10-3
CDR3 protein: CATKTVMGFRETQYF
CDR3 DNA: TGTGCCACGAAGACAGTAATGGGGTTTAGGGAGACCCAGTACTTC

J gene: TRBJ2-7
clone size: -
D gene: TRBD2
V gene: TRBV11-1
CDR3 protein: CASSPRGGFGGYEQYF
CDR3 DNA: TGTGCCAGCAGCCCCCGGGGAGGGTTTGGTGGGTACGAGCAGTACTTC

J gene: TRBJ2-7
clone size: -
D gene: -
V gene: TRBV29-1
CDR3 protein: CSVRVGVREQYF
CDR3 DNA: TGCAGCGTTCGGGTAGGGGTACGCGAGCAGTACTTC

J gene: TRBJ2-7
clone size: once
D gene: TRBD1
V gene: TRBV9
CDR3 protein: CASSPGTTGTYEQYF
CDR3 DNA: TGTGCCAGCAGCCCGGGCACGACAGGGACATACGAGCAGTACTTC

J gene: TRBJ1-1
clone size: -
D gene: TRBD1
V gene: TRBV5-1
CDR3 protein: CASSLGTENTEAFF
CDR3 DNA: TGCGCCAGCAGCTTAGGGACAGAGAACACTGAAGCTTTCTTT

J gene: TRBJ2-7
clone size: few
D gene: -
V gene: TRBV4-2
CDR3 protein: CASSQDWHEQYF
CDR3 DNA: TGTGCCAGCAGCCAAGACTGGCACGAGCAGTACTTC

J gene: TRBJ1-1
clone size: few
D gene: TRBD1
V gene: TRBV2
CDR3 protein: CASSVQGAENTEAFF
CDR3 DNA: TGTGCCAGCAGTGTTCAGGGGGCGGAGAACACTGAAGCTTTCTTT

J gene: TRBJ2-3
clone size: -
D gene: -
V gene: TRBV9
CDR3 protein: CASSDLGTRTDTQYF
CDR3 DNA: TGTGCCAGCAGCGACCTCGGGACTCGAACAGATACGCAGTATTTT

J gene: TRBJ1-2
clone size: -
D gene: -
V gene: TRBV28
CDR3 protein: CASSSQGGRGYTF
CDR3 DNA: TGTGCCAGCAGTTCGCAGGGTGGTCGAGGCTACACCTTC

J gene: TRBJ2-7
clone size: -
D gene: TRBD2
V gene: TRBV4-2
CDR3 protein: CASSHPSSGTSGSYEQYF
CDR3 DNA: TGTGCCAGCAGCCATCCATCGTCTGGGACTAGCGGTTCCTACGAGCAGTACTTC

J gene: TRBJ1-4
clone size: -
D gene: TRBD1
V gene: TRBV5-3
CDR3 protein: CARSQTGRNEKLFF
CDR3 DNA: TGTGCCAGAAGCCAGACAGGGAGGAATGAAAAACTGTTTTTT

J gene: TRBJ1-1
clone size: -
D gene: -
V gene: TRBV29-1
CDR3 protein: CSVPTGNTEAFF
CDR3 DNA: TGCAGCGTACCGACAGGGAACACTGAAGCTTTCTTT

J gene: TRBJ2-5
clone size: -
D gene: -
V gene: TRBV18
CDR3 protein: CASSPPSLPGETQYF
CDR3 DNA: TGTGCCAGCTCACCACCGAGCTTGCCCGGGGAGACCCAGTACTTC